A single sample gave rise to the 9 T cell receptor beta chains below, sequenced in a study of beta chain features in type 1 diabetes. The whole isolated RNA underwent reverse transcription, so sequencing captured expressed TCRB transcripts. Libraries were prepared by immunoSEQ multiplex PCR; TCRdb keeps only in-frame clonotypes and omits some of them. The sample yields fewer than 250,000 clones, around 68% seen once. Sequencing was done on a sample of naive CD4+ T cells from blood. These receptors all come from a man aged 30 to 39 in good health.

The gene calls are TRBV15 and TRBJ2-7; D remains ambiguous. The CDR3 is 13 amino acids. Per the germline V gene, CDR1 is LNHNV and CDR2 is YYDKDF (reference sequence). The V gene lost 0 bases and the J gene lost 4 bases, with 7 bases spanning the gap. As DNA, the CDR3 is TGTGCCACCAGCAGAGATGCCGCATACGAGCAGTACTTC. It encodes CATSRDAAYEQYF.

V is TRBV2 and J is TRBJ2-1, with D unclear. The CDR3 spans 11 residues. V was shortened by 2 bases and J by 7 bases, with 3 bases between the two germline ends. Germline CDR1 is SNHLY and CDR2 is FYNNEI. The CDR3 is CASSEMNEQFF. In DNA form, the CDR3 reads TGTGCCAGCAGTGAAATGAATGAGCAGTTCTTC.

The chain employs TRBV9 and TRBJ2-7; 14 bases are a match to TRBD2. The CDR3 spans 18 residues. Germline trimming cut 2 bases from V and 4 bases from J; bases unmatched to any gene: 11. The germline V gene has CDR1 SGDLS and CDR2 YYNGEE. The CDR3 bases are TGTGCCAGCAGCGTCGGCTACGAGACTAGCGGGAGGGAATACGAGCAGTACTTC. Residues: CASSVGYETSGREYEQYF.

The J gene is TRBJ2-1, the V gene TRBV4-1; D remains ambiguous. Trimming removed 5 bases from V and 9 bases from J, with 8 bases in between. The CDR3 is 11 amino acids. Germline values: CDR1 MGHRA, CDR2 YSYEKL. The CDR3 DNA reads TGCGCCAGCAGCAGGTACGCTGAGCAGTTCTTC. As protein: CASSRYAEQFF.

The chain joins TRBV6-6 to TRBJ2-2; 9 bases line up with TRBD1. V lost 6 bases to trimming and J lost 4 bases; unmatched junction nucleotides: 6. This CDR3 has 15 amino acids. Germline assignment: CDR1 MNHNY and CDR2 SVGAGI (reference sequence). The CDR3 loop reads CASSPRQGGTGELFF. The CDR3 coding sequence is TGTGCCAGCAGCCCAAGACAGGGGGGCACCGGGGAGCTGTTTTTT.

This chain joins TRBV30 and TRBJ1-5; 8 bases are a match to TRBD1. Germline V gene lookup returns CDR1 GTSNPN and CDR2 SVGIG (reference sequence). This CDR3 has 14 amino acids. The trim removed 1 base at V and 7 bases at J, leaving 6 bases unmatched. CDR3 in DNA: TGTGCCTGGAGTGGCCAGGGGGCTCAGCAGCCCCAGCATTTT. Translated, it gives CAWSGQGAQQPQHF.

As regards this clone: The same CDR3 arises from other DNA sequences in this sample as well. The V gene is TRBV30, the J gene TRBJ1-2; D not resolved. Germline V gene sequence: CDR1 GTSNPN, CDR2 SVGIG (reference sequence). The CDR3 loop spans 11 amino acids. Trimming stripped 0 bases from V and 14 bases from J, with 13 bases between. The CDR3, as DNA: TGTGCCTGGAGTGTAGATGTTATACGGACCTTC. Translation: CAWSVDVIRTF.

V and J are TRBV6-1 and TRBJ2-7; a weak D match, TRBD1 (6 bases). The CDR3 runs 13 residues. The V end was cut by 2 bases, the J end by 11 bases, with 16 bases between. Germline CDR1 MNHNS, CDR2 SASEGT. CDR3 amino acids: CASSESLQGVEYF. CDR3 nucleotide sequence: TGTGCCAGCAGTGAATCCCTACAGGGTGTTGAGTACTTC.

Only one count was recorded for this clone. The chain is built from TRBV7-7 and TRBJ2-5; D gene uncertain. CDR1 is SSHAT, CDR2 FNYEAQ, per germline (reference sequence). This CDR3 contains 13 residues. Trimming stripped 3 bases from V and 9 bases from J, with 14 bases between. In DNA, the CDR3 is TGTGCCAGCAGCTTGGACGGTCCATCGGCCCAGTACTTC. Encoded protein: CASSLDGPSAQYF.